Below are 20 T cell receptor beta chains sequenced from a single sample in a study of CD4 and CD8 cells across lung adenocarcinoma regions (dated by TCRdb to the late 2010s). Library prep was done by PCR. The instrument given in TCRdb is HiSeq X Ten. Using fastp at Q25 and MiXCR, TCRdb reprocessed the public reads and kept productive beta chains. Rows with one shared CDR3 protein collapse into an entry with the most common genes and DNA. In all, the sample holds roughly 11,000 distinct CDR3 sequences, and around 50% of those were seen once. The ten largest clones take up 30% to 40% of the sample. The sequencing input was CD8+ T cells from the center of a lung tumor. What this sample's cell subset or site label stands for: tumor center region. The receptors stem from a female donor with lung adenocarcinoma. The CD4 and CD8 labels of this study may be unreliable.

By share, this clonotype counts as medium-sized (0.01 to 0.1%). The chain recombines TRBV5-1 with TRBJ2-1; D is undetermined. The V end was cut by 0 bases, the J end by 6 bases, with 7 bases between. There are 13 residues in the CDR3. Germline loops: CDR1 SGHRS, CDR2 YFSETQ. CDR3 coding DNA: TGCGCCAGCAGCTTGGGGGTGGGCAATGAGCAGTTCTTC. Protein product: CASSLGVGNEQFF.

This clonotype appeared many times. One end of the junction varies from germline; a read error may be responsible. The chain couples TRBV6-1 to TRBJ1-1; tentatively, D is TRBD1 (6 bases). The CDR3 sequence is 15 residues long. Germline V gene sequence: CDR1 MNHNS, CDR2 SASEGT. The CDR3 is CASREGSQGKAEAFF. The DNA for the CDR3 is TGTGCCAGCAGGGAAGGGTCACAGGGAAAGGCTGAAGCTTTCTTT.

On this clonotype: Compared with germline, one end of the junction differs, possibly owing to a read error. J is TRBJ2-2 and V is TRBV6-5, with D possibly TRBD1 on 5 matching bases. The CDR3 runs 14 residues. Germline assignment: CDR1 MNHEY and CDR2 SVGAGI. CDR3 protein: CASSLRLGTGTLYF. For the CDR3, the DNA is TGTGCCAGCAGTTTACGCTTGGGCACAGGTACGCTGTATTTT.

The CDR3: CASSDYRVHEQYF. CDR3 sequence (DNA): TGTGCCAGCAGTGACTACAGGGTCCACGAGCAGTACTTC. The chain couples TRBV6-1 to TRBJ2-7, with a weak D call TRBD1 (6 bases). The CDR3 length is 13 residues. The germline CDR1 and CDR2 sequences are MNHNS and SASEGT. Trimming took off 3 bases at V and 5 bases at J, with 11 bases between the two ends.

The DNA of the CDR3 is TGTGCCAGCAGCCGGGGAGCCAAGGCTAGGACCAATGAGCAGTTCTTC. Translating gives CASSRGAKARTNEQFF. V is TRBV3-1 and J is TRBJ2-4; TRBD2 is a possible D gene (5 bases). The J call could be wrong; TRBJ2-1 is a better fit for the DNA end. Germline-derived CDR1 and CDR2 are LGHDT and YNNKEL (reference sequence). The CDR3 extends over 16 amino acids.

A few counts support this clonotype. The CDR3 sequence is CASSVPTSAPYNEQFF. CDR3 in DNA: TGTGCCAGCAGTGTCCCGACTAGTGCCCCCTACAATGAGCAGTTCTTC. The V and J genes are TRBV6-1 and TRBJ2-1, with a weak D call TRBD2 (6 bases). CDR1 is MNHNS, CDR2 SASEGT, per germline. The CDR3 extends over 16 amino acids. Trimming removed 4 bases from V and 2 bases from J, with 15 bases in between.

The V and J genes are TRBV7-6 and TRBJ2-3; D uncertain. Germline V lookup: CDR1 SGHVS, CDR2 FNYEAQ. CDR3 length: 14 amino acids. Trimming shortened V by 0 bases and J by 5 bases, and 9 bases separated the two germline ends. The CDR3 here is CASSLAYSGDTQYF. In DNA form, the CDR3 reads TGTGCCAGCAGCTTAGCTTACTCGGGAGATACGCAGTATTTT.

The chain has TRBV27 and TRBJ2-1, with D tentatively TRBD2 (5 bases). CDR3 length: 14 amino acids. V lost 4 bases and J 0 bases, leaving 7 bases between the germline ends. The germline V gene has CDR1 MNHEY and CDR2 SMNVEV (reference sequence). DNA of the CDR3: TGTGCCAGCAGTTCGGGGAGCTCCTACAATGAGCAGTTCTTC. Amino acids: CASSSGSSYNEQFF.

The chain recombines TRBV3-1 with TRBJ2-1; 9 nucleotides match TRBD1. Looked up from germline, CDR1 is LGHDT and CDR2 is YNNKEL (reference sequence). This CDR3 contains 14 residues. Trimming cost V 1 base and J 5 bases; bases outside gene matches: 0. CDR3 in DNA: TGTGCCAGCAGCCAAGGACAGGGGGACAATGAGCAGTTCTTC. Translated: CASSQGQGDNEQFF.

The chain carries TRBV4-1 and TRBJ1-5; 9 nucleotides agree with TRBD1. The length of the CDR3 is 17 residues. CDR1 is MGHRA and CDR2 is YSYEKL in the germline V gene. J lost 4 bases, V lost 2 bases, and 9 bases had no gene match. The CDR3 DNA sequence: TGCGCCAGCAGCCAAAAACCGCGGACAGGGGCTAATCAGCCCCAGCATTTT. Protein sequence: CASSQKPRTGANQPQHF.

J is TRBJ2-2 and V is TRBV6-1; tentatively, D is TRBD2 (5 bases). The CDR3 loop spans 15 amino acids. The germline V and J ends were trimmed by 6 bases and 7 bases, with 18 bases remaining between them. Looked up from germline, CDR1 is MNHNS and CDR2 is SASEGT. The CDR3 nucleotides are TGTGCCAGCAGATTGGGCTGTGCGAGCGGCGGGGAGCTGTTTTTT. Translated, it gives CASRLGCASGGELFF.

The chain recombines TRBV6-1 with TRBJ2-6, with D perhaps TRBD1 (6 bases). Looked up from germline, CDR1 is MNHNS and CDR2 is SASEGT. V gave up 2 bases and J gave up 6 bases, with 8 bases separating them. The CDR3 spans 14 residues. In nucleotides, the CDR3 is TGTGCCAGCAGTGAACAGGGGCAGGCCAACGTCCTGACTTTC. It specifies CASSEQGQANVLTF.

J is TRBJ1-2 and V is TRBV5-1, with 12 bases fitting TRBD1. The CDR3 covers 16 residues. Trimming cost V 0 bases and J 7 bases; bases outside gene matches: 7. Germline V gene lookup returns CDR1 SGHRS and CDR2 YFSETQ. The DNA of the CDR3 is TGCGCCAGCAGCTTGGGACCGGGACAGGGGGCGTTTGGCTACACCTTC. Protein: CASSLGPGQGAFGYTF.

The chain uses TRBV6-1 and TRBJ2-1, with no clear D. The CDR3 runs 11 residues. Germline V CDR1 and CDR2: MNHNS, SASEGT. The ends were cut back, 3 bases at V and 7 bases at J, with 4 bases in the middle. The CDR3 sequence is CASSDWNEQFF. The CDR3 coding sequence is TGTGCCAGCAGTGACTGGAATGAGCAGTTCTTC.

This clonotype is classed as medium-sized. This chain joins TRBV6-5 and TRBJ2-7, with unresolved D. V was cut by 0 bases and J by 0 bases, with 12 bases left in between. Germline V gene data show CDR1 as MNHEY and CDR2 as SVGAGI. This CDR3 has 16 residues. CDR3 sequence reads: CASSYSRFPGSYEQYF. CDR3 sequence (DNA): TGTGCCAGCAGTTACTCGCGGTTTCCTGGCTCCTACGAGCAGTACTTC.

J is TRBJ1-1 and V is TRBV29-1, with D maybe TRBD1 (5 bases). The germline V gene has CDR1 SQVTM and CDR2 ANQGSEA. The CDR3 sequence is 12 residues long. Deletions cut 5 bases from V and 5 bases from J, with 12 bases between. The DNA of the CDR3 is TGCAGCGTTCGCTTTGGGGGGACTGAAGCTTTCTTT. Translation: CSVRFGGTEAFF.

This chain links TRBV9 with TRBJ2-7; D is undetermined. V lost 0 bases and J lost 2, with 12 bases in between. The CDR3 loop spans 15 amino acids. Germline V gene sequence: CDR1 SGDLS, CDR2 YYNGEE. CDR3 sequence reads: CASSVAGDPTYEQYF. For the CDR3, the DNA is TGTGCCAGCAGCGTAGCGGGTGACCCCACCTACGAGCAGTACTTC. Based on the CDR3 plus reference TRBV9 and TRBJ2-7, the full variable domain is DSGVTQTPKHLITATGQRVTLRCSPRSGDLSVYWYQQSLDQGLQFLIQYYNGEERAKGNILERFSAQQFPDLHSELNLSSLELGDSALYFCASSVAGDPTYEQYFGPGTRLTVT.

This sequence joins TRBV6-5 and TRBJ1-1; no definite D call. V shed 4 bases and J shed 10 bases, with 19 bases lying between them. In germline, CDR1 is MNHEY, CDR2 SVGAGI. The CDR3 covers 14 residues. CDR3 nucleotide sequence: TGTGCCAGCAGTTTGGCGACCAATTTTTACGGAGCTTTCTTT. This gives the protein CASSLATNFYGAFF.

The chain combines TRBV6-1 with TRBJ2-1; no definite D call. Germline V lookup: CDR1 MNHNS, CDR2 SASEGT. The length of the CDR3 is 11 residues. The V and J ends lost 7 bases and 6 bases respectively, with 7 bases between them. The CDR3 DNA reads as TGTGCCAGCACCCAGCGCAATGAGCAGTTCTTC. As protein: CASTQRNEQFF.

This clonotype was counted only a few times. V and J are TRBV27 and TRBJ2-5; D remains unclear. Matching the DNA end better, TRBJ2-7 makes the J call doubtful. Germline V gene sequence: CDR1 MNHEY, CDR2 SMNVEV (reference sequence). The CDR3 is made up of 13 amino acids. DNA for the CDR3: TGTGCCAGCATCCCCGTCCGCGTGGACGAGCAGTACGTC. It codes for CASIPVRVDEQYV.